This TCR beta chain was identified in a study of OX40 agonist ivuxolimab in advanced cancers. Study-wide points: Clones of CD4+ and CD8+ blood T cells grew by week 6 at doses of 0.1 to 3.0 mg/kg.

As concerns this clone: Its antigen is not known.

V lost 7 bases and J lost 2, with 14 bases in between. This CDR3 has 14 amino acids. Looked up from germline, CDR1 is ENHRY and CDR2 is SYGVKD. Profiling relied on immunoSEQ multiplex PCR, and the TCRdb table lists in-frame clones only, not all of them. The sample shows roughly 60,000 clones, about 88% of them seen only once. The chain is built from TRBV10-3 and TRBJ1-1, with D hard to call. Here the sequenced sample was CD4+ or CD8+ T cells sorted from blood, taken in a trial of the OX40 agonist ivuxolimab. This clonotype was obtained from an adult with an advanced solid tumor such as melanoma, head and neck, liver or kidney cancer. CDR3 region: CAINTGSLNTEAFF. CDR3 in DNA: TGTGCCATCAATACGGGGAGCCTAAACACTGAAGCTTTCTTT.